A single sample gave rise to the 7 T cell receptor beta chains below, sequenced in a study of blood T cell repertoires in COVID-19. Repertoires were generated with immunoSEQ multiplex PCR, while TCRdb's copy carries only in-frame clones and drops some. The data hold 210,000 or so clones, with under 85% observed a single time. Input material: peripheral blood. These receptors were collected from an elderly woman with COVID-19, enrolled during active disease.

A few counts support this clone. The chain recombines TRBV7-9 with TRBJ2-1; 7 nucleotides match TRBD2. In germline, CDR1 is SEHNR, CDR2 FQNEAQ (reference sequence). Trimming took 4 bases from V and 9 from J; bases not matched to a gene: 6. The CDR3 totals 13 residues. CDR3 protein: CASSSGLSGEQFF. CDR3 DNA: TGTGCCAGCAGCTCGGGACTATCCGGTGAGCAGTTCTTC.

The CDR3: CASSMIGHQRREPQHF. The CDR3 DNA reads TGTGCCAGTAGTATGATCGGACACCAAAGAAGGGAGCCCCAGCATTTT. The chain employs TRBV19 and TRBJ1-5; a weak D match, TRBD1 (5 bases). The CDR3 runs 16 residues. The germline CDR1 and CDR2 sequences are LNHDA and SQIVND (reference sequence). V was cut by 3 bases and J by 8 bases, with 20 bases left in between.

The J gene is TRBJ2-1, the V gene TRBV5-1; 11 bases agree with TRBD1. With V trimmed by 1 base and J by 12 bases, 12 bases remained unmatched. The CDR3 loop spans 16 amino acids. Germline V gene lookup returns CDR1 SGHRS and CDR2 YFSETQ. Here the CDR3 reads CASSLNTGTGGRWQFF. The CDR3 bases are TGCGCCAGCAGCTTGAACACCGGGACAGGGGGAAGATGGCAGTTCTTC.

This chain links TRBV5-6 with TRBJ1-4; no clear D gene. Germline CDR1 reads SGHDT; CDR2 reads YYEEEE. Trimming pared 0 bases from V and 3 bases from J, leaving 15 bases between. CDR3 length: 17 amino acids. The CDR3 coding sequence is TGTGCCAGCAGCTTGGGGGCCTTGGGGAGGCCTAATGAAAAACTGTTTTTT. This encodes CASSLGALGRPNEKLFF. Drawing the rest from reference TRBV5-6 and TRBJ1-4, the complete variable domain is DAGVTQSPTHLIKTRGQQVTLRCSPKSGHDTVSWYQQALGQGPQFIFQYYEEEERQRGNFPDRFSGHQFPNYSSELNVNALLLGDSALYLCASSLGALGRPNEKLFFGSGTQLSVL.

In this sample, this clone turned up once. CDR3 residues: CASSGETGLLSVGYTF. In DNA, the CDR3 is TGTGCCAGCAGTGGAGAGACGGGACTCCTGTCCGTAGGCTACACCTTC. The chain is built from TRBV6-1 and TRBJ1-2; a weak D match, TRBD1 (5 bases). Trimming cost V 4 bases and J 8 bases, with 23 bases left between them. The germline V gene encodes CDR1 MNHNS and CDR2 SASEGT. This CDR3 contains 16 residues.

The V gene is TRBV5-4, the J gene TRBJ2-1, with TRBD2 matching over 12 bases. The trim removed 2 bases at V and 6 bases at J, leaving 3 bases unmatched. Germline values: CDR1 SGHNT, CDR2 YYREEE (reference sequence). The CDR3 loop spans 15 amino acids. CDR3 nucleotides: TGTGCCAGCAGCTTCCGGACTAGCGGGGCCAATGAGCAGTTCTTC. As protein: CASSFRTSGANEQFF. The whole variable domain, filled in from reference TRBV5-4 and TRBJ2-1, reads ETGVTQSPTHLIKTRGQQVTLRCSSQSGHNTVSWYQQALGQGPQFIFQYYREEENGRGNFPPRFSGLQFPNYSSELNVNALELDDSALYLCASSFRTSGANEQFFGPGTRLTVL.

CDR3 region: CASSLGEAGELFF. In DNA, the CDR3 is TGTGCCAGCAGCTTAGGGGAGGCTGGGGAGCTGTTTTTT. This chain uses TRBV11-1 with TRBJ2-2; tentative D call: TRBD2 (6 bases). The CDR3 totals 13 residues. The V end lost 1 base, the J end lost 8 bases, and 8 bases lay between the germline ends. Germline V gene lookup returns CDR1 SGHAT and CDR2 FQDESV (reference sequence).